This T cell receptor beta chain was recorded in a study of CXCR3-negative and CXCR3-positive naive CD8 T cells. Study-level background: Roughly 1.5 +/- 0.3 million TRB reads came from each library, giving about 150 million in total.

Overall study results and limits: Diversity ran similarly high across both naive subsets but far lower in memory CD8+ cells. CXCR3-negative naive cells had less hydrophobic TRB CDR3s than did CXCR3-positive naive cells.

Note on this clonotype: Its target is not known.

Libraries were UMI-labeled 5' RACE TRB cDNA. TCRdb re-called the 5' RACE reads; one entry per CDR3 protein, DNA not given. The repertoire table contains 120,000 or so distinct CDR3 sequences. CDR1 and CDR2 from the germline V gene are DFQATT and SNEGSKA (reference sequence). The CDR3 is 17 amino acids. The sequenced sample consisted of naive CXCR3+ CD8+ T cells from blood. As to subset: CD45RO-CCR7+CD27+CD95- naive CD8+ T cells expressing CXCR3 (TNR3+). The clonotype was recovered from a human donor in good health. Some clones in this sample may be carry-over from other donors' samples. The gene calls are TRBV20-1 and TRBJ2-1. The CDR3 loop reads CSASGNLDLLLVDEQLF.